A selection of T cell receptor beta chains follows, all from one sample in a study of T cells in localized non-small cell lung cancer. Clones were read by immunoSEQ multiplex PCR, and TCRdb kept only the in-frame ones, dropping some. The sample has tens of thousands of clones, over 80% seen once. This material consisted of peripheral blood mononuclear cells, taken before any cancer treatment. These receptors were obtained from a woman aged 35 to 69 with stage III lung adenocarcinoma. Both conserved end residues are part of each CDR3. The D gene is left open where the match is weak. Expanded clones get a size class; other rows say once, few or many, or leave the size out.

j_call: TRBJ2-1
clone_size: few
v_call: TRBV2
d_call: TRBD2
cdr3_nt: TGTGCCAGCAGCGTTAGCGGGAGCTCCTACAATGAGCAGTTCTTC
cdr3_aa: CASSVSGSSYNEQFF

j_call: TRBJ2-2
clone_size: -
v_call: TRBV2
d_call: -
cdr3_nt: TGTGCCAGCAGCCGGGAGAACACCGGGGAGCTGTTTTTT
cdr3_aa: CASSRENTGELFF

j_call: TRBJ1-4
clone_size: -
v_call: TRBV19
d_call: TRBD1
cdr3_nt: TGTGCCAGTAGTATCCGCAGGGGGGCAACTAATGAAAAACTGTTTTTT
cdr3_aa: CASSIRRGATNEKLFF

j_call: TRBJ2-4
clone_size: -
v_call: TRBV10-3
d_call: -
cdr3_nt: TGTGCCATCAGCCCACAGGGAGAGAACATTCAGTACTTC
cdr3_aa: CAISPQGENIQYF

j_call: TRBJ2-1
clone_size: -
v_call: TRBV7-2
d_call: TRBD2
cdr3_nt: TGTGCCAGCAGCACAGGACTAGCGGGAGATGTTGAGCAGTTCTTC
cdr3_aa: CASSTGLAGDVEQFF

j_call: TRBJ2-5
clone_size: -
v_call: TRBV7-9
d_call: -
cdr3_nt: TGTGCCAGCAGCTTACAGGGGTGGGAGACCCAGTACTTC
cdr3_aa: CASSLQGWETQYF

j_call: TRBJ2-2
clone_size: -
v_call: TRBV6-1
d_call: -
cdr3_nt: TGTGCCACCCTTAGGGAGGCCAACACCGGGGAGCTGTTTTTT
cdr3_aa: CATLREANTGELFF

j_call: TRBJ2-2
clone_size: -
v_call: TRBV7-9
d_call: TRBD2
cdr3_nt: TGTGCCAGCAGCGCCTCTGGGCGGGAGTGGTACACCGGGGAGCTGTTTTTT
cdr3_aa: CASSASGREWYTGELFF

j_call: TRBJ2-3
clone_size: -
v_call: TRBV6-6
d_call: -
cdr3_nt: TGTGCCAGCAGGATCGATAGAGGCACAGATACGCAGTATTTT
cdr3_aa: CASRIDRGTDTQYF

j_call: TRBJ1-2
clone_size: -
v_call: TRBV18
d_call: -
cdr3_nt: TGTGCCAGCTCCCGGGAGGAGACTAACTATGGCTACACCTTC
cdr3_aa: CASSREETNYGYTF

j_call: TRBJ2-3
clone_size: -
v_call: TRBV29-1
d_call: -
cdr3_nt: TGCAGCGTTGAATTGGAGGTGATCTATACGCAGTATTTT
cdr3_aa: CSVELEVIYTQYF

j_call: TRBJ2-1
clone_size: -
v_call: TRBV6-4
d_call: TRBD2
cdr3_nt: TGTGCCAGCGGACGACTAGCGGGAGACAATGAGCAGTTCTTC
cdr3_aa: CASGRLAGDNEQFF

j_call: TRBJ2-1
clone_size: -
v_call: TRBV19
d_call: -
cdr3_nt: TGTGCCAGCTACTCTGGGGACGCCCTTCTCAATGAGCAGTTCTTC
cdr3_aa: CASYSGDALLNEQFF

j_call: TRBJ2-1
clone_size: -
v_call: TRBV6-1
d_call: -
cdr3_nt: TGTGCCAGCAGGATATACAATGAGCAGTTCTTC
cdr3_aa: CASRIYNEQFF

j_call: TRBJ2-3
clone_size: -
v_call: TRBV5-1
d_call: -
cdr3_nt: TGCGCCAGCAGCTTCTCTAGTTTAGTGAGTGCAGATACGCAGTATTTT
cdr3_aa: CASSFSSLVSADTQYF

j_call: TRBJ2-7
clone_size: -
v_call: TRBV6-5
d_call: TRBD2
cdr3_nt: TGTGCCAGCAGTCCCGGACTAGGTGAGCAGTACTTC
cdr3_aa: CASSPGLGEQYF

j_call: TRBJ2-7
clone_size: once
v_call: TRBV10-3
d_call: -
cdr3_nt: TGTGCCACACAGGGATTCTCCTACGAGCAGTACTTC
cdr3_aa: CATQGFSYEQYF

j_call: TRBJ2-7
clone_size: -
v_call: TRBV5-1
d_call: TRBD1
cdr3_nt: TGCGCCAGCAGCCCCGGACAGGGGGCGGCCTACGAGCAGTACTTC
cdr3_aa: CASSPGQGAAYEQYF

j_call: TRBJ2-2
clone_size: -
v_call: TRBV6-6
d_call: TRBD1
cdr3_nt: TGTGCCAGCAGTTCGCCAGGGGGTTCCGGGGAGCTGTTTTTT
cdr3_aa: CASSSPGGSGELFF

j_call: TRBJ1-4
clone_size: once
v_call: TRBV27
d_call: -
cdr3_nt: TGTGCCAGCAGTGCAGGGTGGGCTGAAAAACTGTTTTTT
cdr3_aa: CASSAGWAEKLFF

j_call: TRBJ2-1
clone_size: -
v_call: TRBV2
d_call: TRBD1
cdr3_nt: TGTGCCAGCAGTGAGGGACAGAGGCAGTTCTTC
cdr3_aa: CASSEGQRQFF

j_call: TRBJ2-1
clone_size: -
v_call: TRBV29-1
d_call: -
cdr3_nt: TGCAGCGTTAGGGCCGCGGGCTCCTACAATGAGCAGTTCTTC
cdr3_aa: CSVRAAGSYNEQFF

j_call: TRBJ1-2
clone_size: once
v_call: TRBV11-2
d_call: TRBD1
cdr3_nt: TGTGCCAGCAGCTTAGATTTCCGACAGGGAAGCTATGGCTACACCTTC
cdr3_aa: CASSLDFRQGSYGYTF

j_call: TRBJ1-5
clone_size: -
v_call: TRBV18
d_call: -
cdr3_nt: TGTGCCAGCTCACCAGGGGTTAGCAATCAGCCCCAGCATTTT
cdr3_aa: CASSPGVSNQPQHF

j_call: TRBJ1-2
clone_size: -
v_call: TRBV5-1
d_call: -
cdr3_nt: TGCGCCAGCAGCTTGGGGACATCAGCTAACTATGGCTACACCTTC
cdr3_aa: CASSLGTSANYGYTF